Listed below are T cell receptor beta chains from one sample, sequenced in a study of Ad26.COV2.S vaccination and SARS-CoV-2 variants. Profiling relied on immunoSEQ multiplex PCR, and the TCRdb table lists in-frame clones only, not all of them. This repertoire shows about 98,000 clones, about 78% found once; its top ten account for roughly a sixth. The material sequenced was peripheral blood, taken after recovery from COVID-19. The receptor source for this set is a human donor who had recovered from COVID-19. Each CDR3 is given with its conserved first and last residue.

v_call | cdr3_aa
TRBV10-1 | CASNTGTVYGYTF
TRBV9 | CASSTSSGQGETQYF
TRBV4-1 | CASSQSLLGNQPQHF
TRBV10-1 | CASRLDVPSGANVLTF
TRBV7-9 | CASSLAFSGGYQETQYF
TRBV6-5 | CASSPLGREQYF
TRBV7-7 | CASSLAGAPRDTQYF
TRBV6-6 | CASSWTRAGSDEQFF
TRBV12-5 | CASAVQGEFATNEKLFF
TRBV11-2 | CASSLGGAGANVLTF
TRBV30 | CACGHSYEQYF
TRBV28 | CASSSTGGTNYGYTF
TRBV3-1/TRBV3-2 | CASSQDGTATNEQFF
TRBV6-5 | CASRDGGENTEAFF
TRBV6-1 | CASSGGTGTHSGETQYF
TRBV27 | CASSLYSDLARADEQYF
TRBV7-3 | CASSSGPTLPGELFF
TRBV18 | CASSPPLQASGANVLTF
TRBV18 | CASSPEREKLFF
TRBV30 | CAWSDLAPETQYF
TRBV12-3/TRBV12-4 | CASSFVGEQFF
TRBV11-3 | CATQPQHF
TRBV3-1/TRBV3-2 | CASSQGFSGGRAYEQYF
TRBV12-5 | CASGLDGTAQETQYF
TRBV29-1 | CSAQGLGQETQYF
TRBV10-2 | CASSEGGPETQYF
TRBV9 | CASSVQGRGDTDTQYF
TRBV3-1/TRBV3-2 | CASNGGTGSTGELFF
TRBV4-3 | CASSQDRPGLYGYTF
TRBV14 | CASSPQRTYTYEQYF
TRBV9 | CASSPGAGDNSPLHF
TRBV19 | CASSPQGATNEKLFF
TRBV7-2 | CASSLGRGGQETQYF
TRBV7-9 | CASSKTPAPSGANVLTF
TRBV9 | CASSVEQGRYNEQFF
TRBV6-2/TRBV6-3 | CASSYSSTTEAFF
TRBV19 | CASSIVPAYGYTF